This T cell receptor beta chain was sequenced for a study of Ad26.COV2.S vaccination and SARS-CoV-2 variants. Study overall: Enrolled in COV1001, the donor was in the Ad26.COV2.S trial arm, which received the vaccine. Ad26.COV2.S was injected intramuscularly once or twice, 56 days apart. Study-level findings and limits: Higher spike-specific TCR breadth was found in vaccine recipients than in placebo recipients.

This CDR3 is built from 15 residues. CDR1 and CDR2 (germline): MRHNA, SNTAGT. V was shortened by 9 bases and J by 4 bases, with 20 bases between the two germline ends. Sequencing was performed with immunoSEQ multiplex PCR; in TCRdb, only in-frame clones are kept and a portion is missing. The table lists around 450,000 clones, roughly nine tenths of them singletons. The treatment denotes: around 19 received Ad26.COV2.S at low or high dose, single or two shots; five or six received placebo; per-sample allocation not given. Day 63 following the first vaccine or placebo injection was when the samples were taken. It was an adult aged 18-55 years in Boston who was the donor. For this clone: What it binds is unknown.

This rearrangement joins TRBV6-4 to TRBJ2-3, with D maybe TRBD2 (5 bases). This TCR was recovered from a person between 18 and 59 years old who received the Ad26.COV2.S COVID-19 vaccine or a placebo. The sequencing here drew on peripheral blood, taken in a trial of Ad26.COV2.S vaccine versus placebo. Here the CDR3 DNA reads TGTGCCAGACTCGTCCGGCCGGGATTCGCAGATACGCAGTATTTT. Residues: CARLVRPGFADTQYF.